A selection of T cell receptor beta chains follows, all from one sample in a study of CD8 T cells in ankylosing spondylitis. TCRdb recomputed calls from the 5' RACE reads with MiXCR, one row per CDR3 protein. The data contain around 120,000 distinct CDR3 sequences, roughly an eighth of them singletons. Sequencing was done on a sample of blood, either unsorted or a sorted T cell fraction (not recorded which). The receptors were sampled from a female donor with ankylosing spondylitis or in good health (not recorded which). CDR3s include the opening cysteine and the closing phenylalanine or tryptophan. D genes are given only for firm matches. Clone size is stated in some rows and not others, as once, few, many or a class when expanded.

>TRBJ2-3|TRBD1|TRBV5-1|NA
TGCGCCAGCAGCCAGGACAGGGGAAAGGCAGATACGCAGTATTTT
CASSQDRGKADTQYF
>TRBJ2-2|TRBD2|TRBV5-1|NA
TGCGCCAGCAGCTTGGATGGTAGCGGGGGTGCCGGGGAGCTGTTTTTT
CASSLDGSGGAGELFF
>TRBJ2-2|TRBD2|TRBV10-3|NA
TGTGCCATCAGTGTCCTAGCGGGCGATATCGGGACCGGGGAGCTGTTTTTT
CAISVLAGDIGTGELFF
>TRBJ1-1|NA|TRBV5-5|NA
TGTGCCAGCAGCTTGGGGGGAAGTATGAACACTGAAGCTTTCTTT
CASSLGGSMNTEAFF
>TRBJ2-3|NA|TRBV14|many
TGTGCCAGCAGCCAGCTATCTATTAGCACAGATACGCAGTATTTT
CASSQLSISTDTQYF
>TRBJ2-3|NA|TRBV24-1|many
TGTGCCACCAGTGACCAGGTAGATACGCAGTATTTT
CATSDQVDTQYF
>TRBJ2-1|TRBD2|TRBV20-1|few
TGCAGTGCTACGGGACTAGCGGGGGGTAATGAGCAGTTCTTC
CSATGLAGGNEQFF
>TRBJ2-5|TRBD2|TRBV20-1|few
TGCAGTGCCTCGGGACTAGCGGGACGGTTCCAAGAGACCCAGTACTTC
CSASGLAGRFQETQYF
>TRBJ1-1|NA|TRBV19|NA
TGTGCCAGCGTCGACGGAGGAGCCAACACTGAAGCTTTCTTT
CASVDGGANTEAFF
>TRBJ1-4|TRBD1|TRBV30|few
TGTGCCTGGAGAGGGGGCGACAATGAAAAACTGTTTTTT
CAWRGGDNEKLFF
>TRBJ1-2|TRBD1|TRBV5-4|many
TGTGCCAGCAGCTCCCGGGACAGGGGTTTTGGCTACACCTTC
CASSSRDRGFGYTF
>TRBJ1-4|NA|TRBV12-3/TRBV12-4|many
TGTGCCAGCAGTCGGGGTGTAACTAATGAAAAACTGTTTTTT
CASSRGVTNEKLFF
>TRBJ1-5|NA|TRBV27|NA
TGTGCCAGCAGTTTATCGAGACCCCCAACGAGCAATCAGCCCCAGCATTTT
CASSLSRPPTSNQPQHF
>TRBJ2-3|TRBD2|TRBV12-3/TRBV12-4|few
TGTGCCAGCAGTCCTCAAGGAGCGGGGGGGCGAGATACGCAGTATTTT
CASSPQGAGGRDTQYF
>TRBJ2-1|NA|TRBV24-1|many
TGTGCCACCAGTGAGAGGACAGTAAACCTCAATGAGCAGTTCTTC
CATSERTVNLNEQFF
>TRBJ1-2|NA|TRBV12-3/TRBV12-4|many
TGTGCCACCCTGGAGGGGGATCACTATGGCTACACCTTC
CATLEGDHYGYTF
>TRBJ1-5|TRBD1|TRBV7-9|many
TGTGCCAGCAGCTTCGGACAGGGTAATCAGCCCCAGCATTTT
CASSFGQGNQPQHF
>TRBJ2-7|NA|TRBV14|few
TGTGCCAGCAGCCCATGGACAGACTACGAGCAGTACTTC
CASSPWTDYEQYF
>TRBJ2-3|TRBD2|TRBV10-3|many
TGTGCCATCAGCGTTCGACTAGCGGGGATGTCAGATACGCAGTATTTT
CAISVRLAGMSDTQYF
>TRBJ1-5|TRBD1|TRBV20-1|NA
TGCAGTGCTGAGGGACAGGGGGATAATCAGCCCCAGCATTTT
CSAEGQGDNQPQHF
>TRBJ1-4|TRBD1|TRBV20-1|many
TGCAGTGCTATGCAGAGGTTGACAGGGGGAAAGGAAAAACTGTTTTTT
CSAMQRLTGGKEKLFF
>TRBJ2-1|NA|TRBV29-1|NA
TGCAGCGTTATGCCGAGACTGCTCTACAATGAGCAGTTCTTC
CSVMPRLLYNEQFF
>TRBJ2-1|TRBD2|TRBV20-1|many
TGCAGTGCCAGGGAAACTAGCGGGGGATTATACAATGAGCAGTTCTTC
CSARETSGGLYNEQFF
>TRBJ2-7|NA|TRBV5-1|many
TGCGCCAGCAGCCGGTTAATGTCCGAGCAGTACTTC
CASSRLMSEQYF
>TRBJ2-7|NA|TRBV7-2|NA
TGTGCCAGCAGCTCCTCTTCGGGGACCGAGCAGTACTTC
CASSSSSGTEQYF
>TRBJ2-2|TRBD2|TRBV9|NA
TGTGCCAGCAGCTCTAGGGCGGGAGATGAGACCGGGGAGCTGTTTTTT
CASSSRAGDETGELFF
>TRBJ2-5|TRBD2|TRBV12-3/TRBV12-4|few
TGTGCCAGCAGACCAGGACTAGCGGCACAAGAGACCCAGTACTTC
CASRPGLAAQETQYF
>TRBJ1-5|NA|TRBV29-1|many
TGCAGCGTAGGAGGGCCTCTTAGCAATCAGCCCCAGCATTTT
CSVGGPLSNQPQHF
>TRBJ2-5|NA|TRBV12-3/TRBV12-4|many
TGTGCCAGCAGAACTCACAGAGCGGGCGACCAAGAGACCCAGTACTTC
CASRTHRAGDQETQYF
>TRBJ2-1|NA|TRBV12-3/TRBV12-4|NA
TGTGCCAGCAGTGTGCTTGGGGGCTCCAATGAGCAGTTCTTC
CASSVLGGSNEQFF
>TRBJ2-3|NA|TRBV20-1|NA
TGCAGTGCTAGTGTTAGGGGGAACACAGATACGCAGTATTTT
CSASVRGNTDTQYF
>TRBJ2-5|TRBD1|TRBV10-3|NA
TGTGCCATCAGGTCGGGACAGGGAGGGGAGACCCAGTACTTC
CAIRSGQGGETQYF
>TRBJ1-5|NA|TRBV27|many
TGTGCCAGCAGTTTAAGTATAGGAGTAAATCAGCCCCAGCATTTT
CASSLSIGVNQPQHF
>TRBJ2-7|NA|TRBV6-5|few
TGTGCCACCATGGGGTCCTACGAGCAGTACTTC
CATMGSYEQYF
>TRBJ2-7|TRBD1|TRBV20-1|few
TGCAGTGCCACGGGACAGGGCGACGAGCAGTACTTC
CSATGQGDEQYF
>TRBJ1-1|NA|TRBV2|NA
TGTGCCAGCACCCAACAGGAGGAGAACACTGAAGCTTTCTTT
CASTQQEENTEAFF
>TRBJ1-5|TRBD1|TRBV18|few
TGTGCCAGCTCATCGACAGGGCCTTCCTTCAATCAGCCCCAGCATTTT
CASSSTGPSFNQPQHF
>TRBJ2-6|NA|TRBV7-8|few
TGTGCCAGCAGCTTTCTGGGATCCGGGGCCAACGTCCTGACTTTC
CASSFLGSGANVLTF
>TRBJ2-5|TRBD1|TRBV5-1|few
TGCGCCAGCAGCGGCGGGACAGGGGGCCAGGAGACCCAGTACTTC
CASSGGTGGQETQYF